These 22 T cell receptor beta chains originate from one sample sequenced in a study of OX40 agonist ivuxolimab in advanced cancers. Clones were sequenced by immunoSEQ multiplex PCR, and TCRdb holds only the in-frame ones, with some missing. Of 40,000 to 65,000 clones listed, roughly 84% are singletons. Sequencing used CD4+ or CD8+ T cells sorted from blood, obtained in a trial of the OX40 agonist ivuxolimab. These receptor sequences come from an adult with an advanced solid tumor such as melanoma, head and neck, liver or kidney cancer.

This clone was observed a single time. This chain uses TRBV7-2 with TRBJ2-3; D unclear. Germline loops: CDR1 SGHTA, CDR2 FQGNSA. CDR3 size: 12 residues. Trimming removed 4 bases from V and 8 bases from J, with 10 bases in between. The chain's CDR3 is CASSSSVATQYF. The DNA of the CDR3 is TGTGCCAGCAGCTCGTCGGTGGCTACGCAGTATTTT.

This clone occurred a few times. This chain connects TRBV19 to TRBJ2-1; D is undetermined. Germline loops: CDR1 LNHDA, CDR2 SQIVND (reference sequence). This CDR3 comprises 15 residues. V gave up 5 bases and J gave up 9 bases, with 20 bases separating them. CDR3 sequence: CASSPSDRVEGEQFF. The CDR3 region has the DNA TGTGCCAGTAGTCCCTCGGATAGGGTAGAAGGTGAGCAGTTCTTC.

This chain uses TRBV7-2 with TRBJ2-1; D not resolved. The CDR3 sequence is 13 residues long. Germline CDR1 reads SGHTA; CDR2 reads FQGNSA. Trimming left V 7 bases short and J 4 bases short, with 11 bases between. CDR3 nucleotide sequence: TGTGCCAGCACCCTATCGTCATACAATGAGCAGTTCTTC. Residues: CASTLSSYNEQFF.

This clone was recorded only once. V gene TRBV6-5 combines with J gene TRBJ2-1, with 7 bases that match TRBD2. Trimming cost V 2 bases and J 8 bases; bases outside gene matches: 9. Germline values: CDR1 MNHEY, CDR2 SVGAGI. This CDR3 comprises 15 residues. The CDR3 nucleotides read TGTGCCAGCAGTTACAGTGGAACTAGCGTGTATGAGCAGTTCTTC. This translates into CASSYSGTSVYEQFF.

The V gene is TRBV29-1, the J gene TRBJ2-6; TRBD2 is a possible D gene (6 bases). The CDR3 spans 18 residues. V lost 6 bases and J 0 bases, leaving 21 bases between the germline ends. CDR1 SQVTM and CDR2 ANQGSEA come from the germline V gene. DNA for the CDR3: TGCAGCGTCGTCGCCCGGCAACGGGAGAGCTCTGGGGCCAACGTCCTGACTTTC. Translating it yields CSVVARQRESSGANVLTF.

The chain employs TRBV29-1 and TRBJ2-3, with 10 bases identical to TRBD1. The CDR3 loop spans 15 amino acids. Germline CDR1 reads SQVTM; CDR2 reads ANQGSEA. The junction had 7 bases not matched to a gene; V was cut back by 6 bases and J by 1 base. This chain's CDR3 is CSVVRDRGGTDTQYF. The CDR3 DNA sequence: TGCAGCGTAGTTCGGGACAGGGGTGGCACAGATACGCAGTATTTT.

This clone was seen once. This chain joins TRBV2 and TRBJ2-5; weak D call: TRBD2 (5 bases). The ends were cut back, 8 bases at V and 7 bases at J, with 17 bases in the middle. The CDR3 runs to 13 residues. Germline V gene lookup returns CDR1 SNHLY and CDR2 FYNNEI. This chain's CDR3 is CASGTSSFSTQYF. The CDR3 bases are TGTGCCAGCGGTACTAGTAGCTTTTCGACCCAGTACTTC. Complete variable domain (other parts from reference TRBV2 and TRBJ2-5): EPEVTQTPSHQVTQMGQEVILRCVPISNHLYFYWYRQILGQKVEFLVSFYNNEISEKSEIFDDQFSVERPDGSNFTLKIRSTKLEDSAMYFCASGTSSFSTQYFGPGTRLLVL.

The J gene is TRBJ2-7, the V gene TRBV7-9; perhaps TRBD2 as D (6 bases). The ends were cut back, 1 base at V and 0 bases at J, with 16 bases in the middle. The germline V gene has CDR1 SEHNR and CDR2 FQNEAQ (reference sequence). This CDR3 is built from 17 residues. CDR3 loop: CASSLGRAGQDSYEQYF. The DNA for the CDR3 is TGTGCCAGCAGCTTAGGTAGGGCGGGGCAGGACTCCTACGAGCAGTACTTC.

The rearrangement joins TRBV5-4 to TRBJ2-7; 7 bases align to TRBD2. The CDR3 spans 16 residues. V shed 4 bases and J 2 bases; nucleotides not matched to a gene: 12. CDR1 and CDR2 (germline): SGHNT, YYREEE (reference sequence). CDR3 in DNA: TGTGCCAGCAGCGAAAACCCTAGCGGCCGAGCCTACGAGCAGTACTTC. Its protein product is CASSENPSGRAYEQYF.

The chain uses TRBV6-6 and TRBJ1-2; D call uncertain. V lost 5 bases and J 7 bases, leaving 14 bases between the germline ends. Germline V gene data show CDR1 as MNHNY and CDR2 as SVGAGI (reference sequence). The CDR3 is 13 amino acids. The CDR3 region is CASSAGPELGYTF. The CDR3, as DNA: TGTGCCAGCAGTGCGGGTCCAGAGCTTGGCTACACCTTC.

The table lists this clone with a count of one. The chain joins TRBV6-4 to TRBJ2-3; 7 nucleotides match TRBD1. The CDR3 consists of 15 residues. The V gene's germline CDR1 is MRHNA and CDR2 SNTAGT. The ends lost 3 bases at V and 2 bases at J; junction bases unmatched: 5. The chain's CDR3 is CASSEGTAFTDTQYF. DNA for the CDR3: TGTGCCAGCAGTGAGGGGACAGCTTTCACAGATACGCAGTATTTT.

The table lists this clone with a few counts. J is TRBJ1-5 and V is TRBV27; unclear D gene. Trimming removed 6 bases at V and 4 bases at J, with 16 bases between. The CDR3 extends over 15 amino acids. Germline-derived CDR1 and CDR2 are MNHEY and SMNVEV (reference sequence). CDR3 coding DNA: TGTGCCAGCAGAACTTATACCGGGAAGAATCAGCCCCAGCATTTT. Protein sequence: CASRTYTGKNQPQHF.

The chain couples TRBV28 to TRBJ2-3, with no clear D. The CDR3 is 12 amino acids. The germline CDR1 and CDR2 sequences are MDHEN and SYDVKM. The germline V and J ends were trimmed by 4 bases and 6 bases, with 8 bases remaining between them. The chain's CDR3 is CASSSNWDTQYF. For the CDR3, the DNA is TGTGCCAGCAGTTCAAATTGGGATACGCAGTATTTT. Looking up the rest from reference TRBV28 and TRBJ2-3 gives the full variable domain: DVKVTQSSRYLVKRTGEKVFLECVQDMDHENMFWYRQDPGLGLRLIYFSYDVKMKEKGDIPEGYSVSREKKERFSLILESASTNQTSMYLCASSSNWDTQYFGPGTRLTVL.

V usage is TRBV6-1 and J usage is TRBJ2-1; 14 nucleotides agree with TRBD2. The germline CDR1 and CDR2 sequences are MNHNS and SASEGT. This CDR3 is built from 15 residues. V trimming: 6 bases; J trimming: 7 bases; junction bases outside the gene matches: 5. The CDR3 nucleotides are TGTGCCAGCAGGGGACTAGCGGGAGCTGCGAATGAGCAGTTCTTC. It yields the protein CASRGLAGAANEQFF.

Sample share makes this clone medium-sized (0.01 to 0.1%). This chain connects TRBV7-2 to TRBJ2-3; perhaps TRBD2 as D (5 bases). The CDR3 loop spans 14 amino acids. Per the germline V gene, CDR1 is SGHTA and CDR2 is FQGNSA. Between the trimmed V and J ends, which lost 5 bases and 3 bases, there was a span of 12 bases. For the CDR3, the DNA is TGTGCCAGCAGCATACCTAGCAGAACAGATACGCAGTATTTT. This codes for CASSIPSRTDTQYF.

The chain is built from TRBV6-1 and TRBJ2-7; TRBD1 might be the D (6 bases). This CDR3 comprises 13 residues. CDR1 and CDR2 from the germline V gene are MNHNS and SASEGT. The ends were cut back, 8 bases at V and 4 bases at J, with 15 bases in the middle. CDR3 sequence: CASDNRASYEQYF. Here the CDR3 DNA reads TGTGCCAGCGATAACAGGGCGTCTTACGAGCAGTACTTC.

The J gene is TRBJ1-1, the V gene TRBV6-6; no reliable D call. Germline CDR1 reads MNHNY; CDR2 reads SVGAGI (reference sequence). V was clipped by 0 bases and J by 4 bases, with 12 bases between them. The CDR3 covers 15 residues. CDR3 amino acids: CASSYSGAVGTEAFF. CDR3 coding DNA: TGTGCCAGCAGTTACTCTGGCGCGGTTGGCACTGAAGCTTTCTTT.

The genes are TRBV7-7 and TRBJ2-3; weak D call: TRBD1 (7 bases). The CDR3 runs to 14 residues. The V end lost 3 bases, the J end lost 6 bases, and 13 bases lay between the germline ends. From germline, CDR1 is SSHAT and CDR2 FNYEAQ (reference sequence). The CDR3 sequence: CASSLAQGGDTQYF. For the CDR3, the DNA is TGTGCCAGCAGCTTGGCGCAGGGGGGTGATACGCAGTATTTT.

By share, this clone ranks as medium-sized. The rearrangement uses TRBV7-6 and TRBJ2-2; the D call may be TRBD1 or TRBD2 (5 bases each). This CDR3 comprises 17 residues. V lost 0 bases and J 2 bases, leaving 13 bases between the germline ends. Germline V gives CDR1 SGHVS, CDR2 FNYEAQ. CDR3: CASSLAAPGANTGELFF. The DNA for the CDR3 is TGTGCCAGCAGCTTAGCCGCCCCCGGGGCTAACACCGGGGAGCTGTTTTTT.

The rearrangement links TRBV7-2 to TRBJ2-7; D is perhaps TRBD1 or TRBD2 (5 bases each). This CDR3 region has 13 residues. CDR1 and CDR2 (germline): SGHTA, FQGNSA. Trimming pared 5 bases from V and 2 bases from J, leaving 10 bases between. The chain's CDR3 is CASSIRDAYEQYF. CDR3 sequence (DNA): TGTGCCAGCAGCATCCGGGACGCCTACGAGCAGTACTTC.

This rearrangement joins TRBV5-1 to TRBJ1-4, with D unresolved. This CDR3 region has 15 residues. Trimming removed 0 bases from V and 8 bases from J, with 14 bases in between. Germline V gene lookup returns CDR1 SGHRS and CDR2 YFSETQ. CDR3 in amino acids: CASSLASGSREKLFF. CDR3 sequence (DNA): TGCGCCAGCAGCTTGGCCTCAGGCTCGAGGGAAAAACTGTTTTTT.

The chain uses TRBV27 and TRBJ2-3; 12 nucleotides agree with TRBD2. Unmatched junction bases numbered 2, after V lost 3 bases and J lost 7 bases. CDR3 size: 14 residues. Germline lookup yields CDR1 MNHEY and CDR2 SMNVEV (reference sequence). CDR3: CASSFTSGRYTQYF. The CDR3 DNA reads TGTGCCAGCAGTTTTACTAGCGGGAGGTATACGCAGTATTTT.